This T cell receptor beta chain was recorded in a study of T cell responses to AZD1222 COVID-19 vaccine. Overall study findings and caveats: Within unmutated variant regions lay the reported targets of nearly half of spike-specific TCRs.

CDR3 length: 13 residues. Per germline, CDR1 KGHDR and CDR2 SFDVKD. V dropped 9 bases and J dropped 2 bases, with 9 bases sitting between them. Notes on this clone: Antigen unknown.

Using immunoSEQ multiplex PCR, the repertoire was profiled, and TCRdb retains in-frame clones only, with some absent. The sample consists of under 75,000 clones, roughly 85% of them appearing once. V is TRBV24-1 and J is TRBJ2-2; D is possibly TRBD1 (6 bases). This TCR was sampled from an adult in good health. The sample in question was peripheral blood, obtained on day 0 of AZD1222 vaccination. The CDR3 reads CATQGPNTGELFF. For the CDR3, the DNA is TGTGCCACCCAGGGGCCCAACACCGGGGAGCTGTTTTTT.